The present entry profiles one TCR beta chain with its context. The authors' processing: Reference gene primer amplification yielded estimated nucleated cell counts. Clones were read by immunoSEQ multiplex PCR, and TCRdb kept only the in-frame ones, dropping some. V and J calls and clone size are as listed in that table; D and trimming were resolved from the DNA. Of 150,000 to 200,000 clones listed, approximately 88% are singletons. The data derive from a study of blood T cell repertoires in COVID-19. The CDR3 runs to 13 residues. The J segment lost 5 bases and the V segment lost 5 bases, leaving 3 bases of the junction unmatched. CDR1 MNHEY and CDR2 SMNVEV come from the germline V gene (reference sequence).

The sequence was obtained from an older man who had been exposed to COVID-19. Sequenced: PBMCs or T cells enriched from blood (not recorded which). This rearrangement joins TRBV27 to TRBJ1-2; 9 positions match TRBD1. CDR3 nucleotide sequence: TGTGCCAGCAGTCCCGGACAGGGGTATGGCTACACCTTC. Protein product: CASSPGQGYGYTF.